This passage covers 30 T cell receptor beta chains from one sample sequenced in a study of CD8+CD57+ T cells in acquired aplastic anemia. Genomic DNA templated the TCR beta VDJ and CDR3 profiling. TCRdb passed the reads through MiXCR, listing each CDR3 protein once. The sample has about 110,000 distinct CDR3 sequences; around half are singletons. Input material: sorted CD4+, CD8+, or CD8+CD57+ T cells (not recorded which) from PBMCs. The receptors stem from a human donor in good health, serving as a control.

The chain is built from TRBV19 and TRBJ1-1, with a weak D call TRBD1 (5 bases). V was shortened by 9 bases and J by 8 bases, with 19 bases between the two germline ends. Germline assignment: CDR1 LNHDA and CDR2 SQIVND (reference sequence). The CDR3 sequence is 13 residues long. The CDR3 sequence is CASSLVGGGEAFF. The DNA of the CDR3 is TGTGCCAGCAGCTTAGTGGGGGGAGGAGAAGCTTTCTTT. The whole variable domain, remainder taken from reference TRBV19 and TRBJ1-1, is DGGITQSPKYLFRKEGQNVTLSCEQNLNHDAMYWYRQDPGQGLRLIYYSQIVNDFQKGDIAEGYSVSREKKESFPLTVTSAQKNPTAFYLCASSLVGGGEAFFGQGTRLTVV.

The CDR3 reads CSARANRGRNTEAFF. The CDR3 coding sequence is TGCAGTGCTAGGGCCAACAGGGGAAGGAACACTGAAGCTTTCTTT. The chain links TRBV20-1 to TRBJ1-1; 7 nucleotides match TRBD1. With 3 bases clipped from V and 1 base from J, the junction kept 8 bases outside the gene matches. CDR3 length: 15 residues. Germline V gene sequence: CDR1 DFQATT, CDR2 SNEGSKA (reference sequence).

This rearrangement joins TRBV6-1 to TRBJ1-5; D may be TRBD1 (5 bases). Germline V gene data show CDR1 as MNHNS and CDR2 as SASEGT. CDR3 length: 16 amino acids. The V end lost 3 bases, the J end lost 7 bases, and 19 bases lay between the germline ends. For the CDR3, the DNA is TGTGCCAGCAGTGACCTCCCGGAAGGGGCGGGACAGCCCCAGCATTTT. It specifies CASSDLPEGAGQPQHF.

This clonotype was observed at least ten times. The chain joins TRBV2 to TRBJ2-1; TRBD2 is a possible D gene (6 bases). V was pared by 4 bases and J by 0 bases, with 13 bases between. CDR3 length equals 16 residues. From germline, CDR1 is SNHLY and CDR2 FYNNEI. CDR3 nucleotides: TGTGCCAGCAGTGGAGGCCGGGGGAGCTCCTACAATGAGCAGTTCTTC. Its translation is CASSGGRGSSYNEQFF. The whole variable domain, filled in from reference TRBV2 and TRBJ2-1, reads EPEVTQTPSHQVTQMGQEVILRCVPISNHLYFYWYRQILGQKVEFLVSFYNNEISEKSEIFDDQFSVERPDGSNFTLKIRSTKLEDSAMYFCASSGGRGSSYNEQFFGPGTRLTVL.

This clonotype was counted once. The rearrangement joins TRBV9 to TRBJ1-6; TRBD1 aligns across 9 bases. The trim removed 5 bases at V and 9 bases at J, leaving 6 bases unmatched. The germline V gene has CDR1 SGDLS and CDR2 YYNGEE. There are 14 residues in the CDR3. CDR3 nucleotide sequence: TGTGCCAGCAGTGGGACAGGGAGTTCTTCACCCCTCCACTTT. This encodes CASSGTGSSSPLHF.

V usage is TRBV2 and J usage is TRBJ2-5; D perhaps matches TRBD2 (5 bases). With 1 base removed from V and 14 bases from J, the gap between germline ends came to 14 bases. This CDR3 has 12 amino acids. Germline CDR1 reads SNHLY; CDR2 reads FYNNEI. The CDR3 DNA reads as TGTGCCAGCAGTGAAGGGACTTTCGCTTATTACTTC. Protein product: CASSEGTFAYYF.

Worth noting for this clonotype: A much larger clone differs from this one at a single base, so this may be a read error. The V and J genes are TRBV25-1 and TRBJ1-2, with a weak D call TRBD1 (5 bases). The V gene's germline CDR1 is MGHDK and CDR2 SYGVNS. The CDR3 consists of 16 residues. The DNA of the CDR3 is TGTGCCAGCAGTGCTCGTAAAGGCGGGGCTAACTATGGCCACACCTTC. This translates into CASSARKGGANYGHTF.

This clonotype was seen repeatedly, ten times or more. This chain joins TRBV29-1 and TRBJ1-1; D might be TRBD1 (5 bases). This CDR3 comprises 11 residues. The germline CDR1 and CDR2 sequences are SQVTM and ANQGSEA. V dropped 2 bases and J dropped 7 bases, with 8 bases sitting between them. The CDR3 DNA is TGCAGCGTTGAATTTGGGGGTGAAGCTTTCTTT. It is translated as CSVEFGGEAFF.

About this clonotype itself: Compared with germline, one end of the junction differs, possibly owing to a read error. This chain uses TRBV7-7 with TRBJ2-3; D is ambiguous. From germline, CDR1 is SSHAT and CDR2 FNYEAQ (reference sequence). CDR3 size: 14 residues. Here the CDR3 DNA reads TGTGCTAGCAGCCCGGACGTCTTCACAGATACGCAGTATTTT. Residues: CASSPDVFTDTQYF.

V and J are TRBV6-1 and TRBJ2-1, with 13 bases that match TRBD2. The V gene end was trimmed by 8 bases and the J gene end by 0 bases; junction bases not matched to a gene: 7. The CDR3 is 17 amino acids. Germline V gene sequence: CDR1 MNHNS, CDR2 SASEGT. The CDR3 here is CASLLAGGISSYNEQFF. CDR3 nucleotides: TGTGCCAGCTTACTAGCGGGGGGGATTAGCTCCTACAATGAGCAGTTCTTC.

This clonotype was found once. The chain has TRBV9 and TRBJ2-7, with a tentative D call TRBD1 (8 bases). V gave up 0 bases and J gave up 5 bases, with 18 bases separating them. This CDR3 comprises 16 residues. Looked up from germline, CDR1 is SGDLS and CDR2 is YYNGEE. Here the CDR3 reads CASSVGEGQVENEQYF. The CDR3, as DNA: TGTGCCAGCAGCGTAGGGGAGGGACAGGTTGAGAACGAGCAGTACTTC.

The chain is built from TRBV7-3 and TRBJ1-1; 9 nucleotides match TRBD1. From germline, CDR1 is SGHTA and CDR2 FQGTGA. This CDR3 is 13 amino acids long. After removal of 5 bases from V and 5 bases from J, the junction contained 3 bases not matched to a gene. CDR3 region: CASSRQGVTEAFF. The CDR3 nucleotides read TGTGCCAGCAGCAGACAGGGGGTTACTGAAGCTTTCTTT.

In its sample, this clonotype was seen once. V usage is TRBV25-1 and J usage is TRBJ2-3, with D perhaps assigned TRBD1 or TRBD2 (7 bases each). The ends were cut back, 3 bases at V and 8 bases at J, with 15 bases in the middle. CDR3 length: 14 amino acids. Germline-derived CDR1 and CDR2 are MGHDK and SYGVNS. The CDR3 sequence is CASSDGAGGGTQYF. The CDR3 DNA reads TGTGCCAGCAGTGACGGGGCAGGGGGGGGTACGCAGTATTTT.

This clonotype was detected a few times. The chain uses TRBV6-1 and TRBJ2-1; 16 bases agree with TRBD2. With V trimmed by 4 bases and J by 7 bases, 10 bases remained unmatched. There are 18 residues in the CDR3. The germline CDR1 and CDR2 sequences are MNHNS and SASEGT. The CDR3, as DNA: TGTGCCAGCAGTGCCGGGACTAGCGGGGGGGCCGATAGGAATGAGCAGTTCTTC. Its protein is CASSAGTSGGADRNEQFF.

The rearrangement links TRBV25-1 to TRBJ1-5; D perhaps matches TRBD1 (6 bases). The germline gives CDR1 MGHDK, CDR2 SYGVNS. The CDR3 spans 14 residues. Trimming took off 7 bases at V and 0 bases at J, with 10 bases between the two ends. The CDR3 loop reads CASTGQISNQPQHF. CDR3 nucleotides: TGTGCCAGCACGGGACAAATTAGCAATCAGCCCCAGCATTTT.

Concerning this clonotype: Just one base apart from a much larger clone, this may be a read error. V usage is TRBV27 and J usage is TRBJ2-7; 10 positions match TRBD2. V lost 3 bases and J lost 3; bases outside the gene matches: 14. This CDR3 comprises 18 residues. Per the germline V gene, CDR1 is MNHEY and CDR2 is SMNVEV (reference sequence). CDR3: CASSLSGISGGLIYEQYF. The CDR3 DNA follows: TGTGCCAGCAGTTTGAGCGGGATTAGCGGGGGGCTAATCTACGAGCAGTACTTC.

This clonotype was seen ten or more times. The chain has TRBV20-1 and TRBJ1-1; D possibly corresponds to TRBD1 (5 bases). Germline lookup yields CDR1 DFQATT and CDR2 SNEGSKA (reference sequence). The CDR3 is made up of 12 amino acids. Between the trimmed V and J ends, which lost 6 bases and 2 bases, there was a span of 10 bases. CDR3 in amino acids: CSAHGDNTEAFF. CDR3 bases: TGCAGTGCCCACGGGGACAACACTGAAGCTTTCTTT.

This chain connects TRBV29-1 to TRBJ2-1; tentative D call: TRBD1 (6 bases). CDR3 length: 10 amino acids. V was shortened by 8 bases and J by 6 bases, with 8 bases between the two germline ends. Germline V lookup: CDR1 SQVTM, CDR2 ANQGSEA. CDR3 DNA: TGCAGCACCAGGGGCAATGAGCAGTTCTTC. Residues: CSTRGNEQFF.

The sample holds a few counts of this clonotype. The chain links TRBV10-3 to TRBJ1-3, with unresolved D. The CDR3 has 14 amino acids. Between the trimmed V and J ends, which lost 8 bases and 6 bases, there was a span of 17 bases. The germline gives CDR1 ENHRY, CDR2 SYGVKD. CDR3 protein: CAIVRTLLENTIYF. Here the CDR3 DNA reads TGTGCCATCGTAAGAACCCTACTGGAAAACACCATATATTTT.

J is TRBJ1-1 and V is TRBV5-6; D call uncertain. Deletions cut 4 bases from V and 0 bases from J, with 13 bases between. The germline V gene has CDR1 SGHDT and CDR2 YYEEEE. This CDR3 is built from 15 residues. As DNA, the CDR3 is TGTGCCAGCAGCATAGGTTTGGGGTTGAACACTGAAGCTTTCTTT. Amino acids: CASSIGLGLNTEAFF.

Turning to this clonotype: A read error may explain this, as a much larger clone is one base away. The chain is built from TRBV16 and TRBJ2-1; tentatively, D is TRBD1 (6 bases). The V and J ends lost 0 bases and 6 bases respectively, with 21 bases between them. CDR1 and CDR2 (germline): KGHSY, FQNENV. CDR3 length: 18 amino acids. The CDR3 loop reads CASSQSGTYRALCNEQFF. The CDR3 region has the DNA TGTGCCAGCAGCCAATCCGGGACCTACAGGGCCCTCTGCAATGAGCAGTTCTTC.

This clonotype was seen repeatedly, ten times or more. This chain joins TRBV30 and TRBJ1-1, with D tentatively TRBD1 (6 bases). CDR1 and CDR2 from the germline V gene are GTSNPN and SVGIG (reference sequence). The CDR3 is made up of 13 amino acids. V lost 7 bases to trimming and J lost 1 base, with 13 bases between them. As DNA, the CDR3 is TGTGCCTTAGGACAGACGAAGAACACTGAAGCTTTCTTT. Its translation is CALGQTKNTEAFF.

The chain carries TRBV7-2 and TRBJ2-7; D might be TRBD1 (6 bases). The assigned J gene may be wrong: the sequence end matches TRBJ2-5 better. This CDR3 is 14 amino acids long. Germline CDR1 SGHTA, CDR2 FQGNSA. Here the CDR3 DNA reads TGTGCCAGCAGCTTGACGGGACAACGAGAGACCCAGTACTTC. Translated: CASSLTGQRETQYF.

This clonotype appeared many times. The chain recombines TRBV24-1 with TRBJ1-2; D may be TRBD1 (5 bases). V lost 1 base and J lost 14, with 16 bases in between. The CDR3 sequence is 13 residues long. Germline V CDR1 and CDR2: KGHDR, SFDVKD. The CDR3 DNA reads TGTGCCACCAGTGATTTCGGGACCGGAGAAACGACCTTC. Translating it yields CATSDFGTGETTF.

The rearrangement uses TRBV10-3 and TRBJ1-1; the match to TRBD1 covers 7 bases. The V gene end was trimmed by 1 base and the J gene end by 1 base; junction bases not matched to a gene: 9. The V gene's germline CDR1 is ENHRY and CDR2 SYGVKD. CDR3 length: 17 amino acids. CDR3 sequence (DNA): TGTGCCATCAGTGAGTTTGAGGGGGCCAGGGGGAACACTGAAGCTTTCTTT. As protein: CAISEFEGARGNTEAFF.

The V call is TRBV30, the J call TRBJ2-2; a weak D match, TRBD1 (6 bases). Germline-derived CDR1 and CDR2 are GTSNPN and SVGIG (reference sequence). V lost 1 base to trimming and J lost 1 base, with 13 bases between them. This CDR3 contains 16 residues. The CDR3 DNA reads TGTGCCTGGAGTGGAGGGGGAGACAAGAACACCGGGGAGCTGTTTTTT. Residues: CAWSGGGDKNTGELFF. The variable domain in full, completed from reference TRBV30 and TRBJ2-2, reads SQTIHQWPATLVQPVGSPLSLECTVEGTSNPNLYWYRQAAGRGLQLLFYSVGIGQISSEVPQNLSASRPQDRQFILSSKKLLLSDSGFYLCAWSGGGDKNTGELFFGEGSRLTVL.

V and J are TRBV5-4 and TRBJ2-1; 8 positions agree with TRBD1. V dropped 3 bases and J dropped 3; count of bases not matched to a gene: 2. CDR1 is SGHNT, CDR2 YYREEE, per germline (reference sequence). The CDR3 has 14 residues. The CDR3 sequence is CASSSDRGYNEQFF. CDR3 nucleotides: TGTGCCAGCAGCTCTGACAGGGGCTACAATGAGCAGTTCTTC.

Ten or more counts support this clonotype. The chain couples TRBV9 to TRBJ2-7; TRBD2 matches 15 bases. Germline CDR1 is SGDLS and CDR2 is YYNGEE. There are 18 residues in the CDR3. Unmatched junction bases numbered 9, after V lost 4 bases and J lost 1 base. The CDR3 region has the DNA TGTGCCAGCAGCAGCGCCGGGACTAGCGGGGGGCAATCCTACGAGCAGTACTTC. Translating gives CASSSAGTSGGQSYEQYF.

This clonotype was observed at least ten times. The V gene is TRBV6-1, the J gene TRBJ1-5; the D gene is possibly TRBD1 (6 bases). The V gene's germline CDR1 is MNHNS and CDR2 SASEGT. V lost 1 base and J lost 2, with 15 bases in between. The CDR3 runs to 17 residues. DNA for the CDR3: TGTGCCAGCAGTGAAGGTAAAGGGGGGGCCGGCAATCAGCCCCAGCATTTT. As protein: CASSEGKGGAGNQPQHF.

This clonotype was observed once. V gene TRBV29-1 combines with J gene TRBJ1-1, with D possibly TRBD1 on 5 matching bases. Trimming left V 7 bases short and J 4 bases short, with 13 bases between. The CDR3 is made up of 12 amino acids. Germline V CDR1 and CDR2: SQVTM, ANQGSEA. The CDR3 nucleotides are TGCAGCGGCCTATCGGGGGGCACTGAAGCTTTCTTT. The encoded protein is CSGLSGGTEAFF.